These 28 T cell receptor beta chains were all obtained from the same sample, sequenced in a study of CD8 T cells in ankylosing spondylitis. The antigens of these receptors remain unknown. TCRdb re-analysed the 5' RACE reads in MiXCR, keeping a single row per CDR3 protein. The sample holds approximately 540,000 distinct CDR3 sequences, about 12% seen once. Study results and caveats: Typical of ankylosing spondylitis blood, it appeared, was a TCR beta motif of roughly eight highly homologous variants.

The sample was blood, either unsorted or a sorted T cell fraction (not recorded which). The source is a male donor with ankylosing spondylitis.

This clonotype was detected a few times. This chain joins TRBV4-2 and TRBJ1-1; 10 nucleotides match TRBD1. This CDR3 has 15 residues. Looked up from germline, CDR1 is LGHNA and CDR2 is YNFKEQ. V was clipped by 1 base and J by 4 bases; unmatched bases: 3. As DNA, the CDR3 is TGTGCCAGCAGCCAAGGGGACAGGGGTGGCACTGAAGCTTTCTTT. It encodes CASSQGDRGGTEAFF.

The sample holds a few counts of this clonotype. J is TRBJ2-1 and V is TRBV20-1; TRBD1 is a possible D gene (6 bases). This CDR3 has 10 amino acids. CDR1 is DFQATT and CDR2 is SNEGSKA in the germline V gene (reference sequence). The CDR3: CTAQGNEQFF. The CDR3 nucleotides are TGCACGGCCCAGGGGAATGAGCAGTTCTTC.

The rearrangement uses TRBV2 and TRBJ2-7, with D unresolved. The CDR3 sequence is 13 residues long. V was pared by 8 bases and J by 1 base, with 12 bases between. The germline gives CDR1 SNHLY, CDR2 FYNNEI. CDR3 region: CASQTSTSYEQYV. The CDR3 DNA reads TGTGCCAGCCAGACATCAACATCCTACGAGCAGTACGTC.

For the CDR3, the DNA is TGCGCCAGCAGCTTGGGACATATTGAAGCTTTCTTT. Its protein product is CASSLGHIEAFF. This sequence joins TRBV5-1 and TRBJ1-1; D uncertain. The germline V gene has CDR1 SGHRS and CDR2 YFSETQ. V lost 0 bases and J 7 bases, leaving 7 bases between the germline ends. This CDR3 region has 12 residues.

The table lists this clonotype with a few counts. CDR3 loop: CASSSGPSGEKLFF. CDR3 DNA sequence: TGTGCCAGCAGTAGTGGGCCCAGCGGGGAAAAACTGTTTTTT. The rearrangement joins TRBV6-1 to TRBJ1-4; D gene ambiguous. CDR1 MNHNS and CDR2 SASEGT come from the germline V gene. V was shortened by 5 bases and J by 8 bases, with 15 bases between the two germline ends. This CDR3 contains 14 residues.

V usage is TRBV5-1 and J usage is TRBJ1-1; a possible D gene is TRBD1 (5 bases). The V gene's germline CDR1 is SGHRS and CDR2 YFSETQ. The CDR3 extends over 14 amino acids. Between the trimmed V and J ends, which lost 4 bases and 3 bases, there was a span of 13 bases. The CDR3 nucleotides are TGCGCCAGCAGCGTGGGACCTGGGGACACTGAAGCTTTCTTT. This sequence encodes CASSVGPGDTEAFF.

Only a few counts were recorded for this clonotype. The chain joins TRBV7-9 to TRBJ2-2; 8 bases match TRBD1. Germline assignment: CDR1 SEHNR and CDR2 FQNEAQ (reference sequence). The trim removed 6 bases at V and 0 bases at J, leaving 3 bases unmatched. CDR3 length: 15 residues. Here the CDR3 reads CASRRDRTNTGELFF. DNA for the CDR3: TGTGCCAGCAGGAGGGACAGGACGAACACCGGGGAGCTGTTTTTT.

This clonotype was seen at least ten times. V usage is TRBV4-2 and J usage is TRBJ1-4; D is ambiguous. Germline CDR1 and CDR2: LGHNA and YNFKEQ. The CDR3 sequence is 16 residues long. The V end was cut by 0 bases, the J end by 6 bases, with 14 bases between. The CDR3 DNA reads TGTGCCAGCAGCCAAGATAGACGAAGCTGGCATGAAAAACTGTTTTTT. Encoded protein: CASSQDRRSWHEKLFF.

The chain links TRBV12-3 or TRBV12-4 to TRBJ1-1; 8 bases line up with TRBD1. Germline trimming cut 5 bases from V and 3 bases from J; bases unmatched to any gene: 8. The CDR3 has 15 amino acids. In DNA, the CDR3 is TGTGCCAGCAGTCCGACAGGGGCTGGGGACACTGAAGCTTTCTTT. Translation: CASSPTGAGDTEAFF.

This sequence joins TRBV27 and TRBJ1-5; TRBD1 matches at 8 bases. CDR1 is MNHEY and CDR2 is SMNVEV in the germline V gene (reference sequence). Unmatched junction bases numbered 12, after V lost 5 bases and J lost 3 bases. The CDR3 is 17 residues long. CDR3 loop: CASSPIRTTGDNQPQHF. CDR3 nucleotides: TGTGCCAGCAGTCCGATTAGGACGACAGGGGACAATCAGCCCCAGCATTTT.

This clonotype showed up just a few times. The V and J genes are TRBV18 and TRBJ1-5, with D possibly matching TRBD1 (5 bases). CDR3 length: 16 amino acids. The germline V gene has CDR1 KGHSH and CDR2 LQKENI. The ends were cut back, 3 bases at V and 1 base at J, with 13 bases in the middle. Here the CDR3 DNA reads TGTGCCAGCTCACCTATAAGAGACAGAAGCAATCAGCCCCAGCATTTT. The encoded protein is CASSPIRDRSNQPQHF. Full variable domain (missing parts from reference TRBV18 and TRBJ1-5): NAGVMQNPRHLVRRRGQEARLRCSPMKGHSHVYWYRQLPEEGLKFMVYLQKENIIDESGMPKERFSAEFPKEGPSILRIQQVVRGDSAAYFCASSPIRDRSNQPQHFGDGTRLSIL.

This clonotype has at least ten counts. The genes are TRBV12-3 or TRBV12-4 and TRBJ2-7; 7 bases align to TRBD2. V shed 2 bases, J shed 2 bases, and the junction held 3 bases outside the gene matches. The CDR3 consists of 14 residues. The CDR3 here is CASSLSGTTYEQYF. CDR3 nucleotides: TGTGCCAGCAGTTTAAGCGGGACTACCTACGAGCAGTACTTC.

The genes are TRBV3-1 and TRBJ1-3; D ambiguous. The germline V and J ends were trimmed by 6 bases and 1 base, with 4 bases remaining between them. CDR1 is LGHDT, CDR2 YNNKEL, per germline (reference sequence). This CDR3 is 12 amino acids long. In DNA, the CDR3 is TGTGCCAGCAGGTTTTCTGGAAACACCATATATTTT. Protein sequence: CASRFSGNTIYF.

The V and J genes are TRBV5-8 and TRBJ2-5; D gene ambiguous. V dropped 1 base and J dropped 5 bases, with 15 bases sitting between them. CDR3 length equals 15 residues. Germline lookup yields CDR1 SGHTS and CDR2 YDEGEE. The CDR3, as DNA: TGTGCCAGCAGCTTGAGACGGACCGTCGGGGAGACCCAGTACTTC. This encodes CASSLRRTVGETQYF.

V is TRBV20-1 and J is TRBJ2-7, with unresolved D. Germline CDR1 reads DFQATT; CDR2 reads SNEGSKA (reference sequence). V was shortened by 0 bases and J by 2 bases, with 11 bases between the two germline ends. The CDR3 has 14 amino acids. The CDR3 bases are TGCAGTGCTAGAGATCCGGCAGGAGCCTACGAGCAGTACTTC. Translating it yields CSARDPAGAYEQYF.

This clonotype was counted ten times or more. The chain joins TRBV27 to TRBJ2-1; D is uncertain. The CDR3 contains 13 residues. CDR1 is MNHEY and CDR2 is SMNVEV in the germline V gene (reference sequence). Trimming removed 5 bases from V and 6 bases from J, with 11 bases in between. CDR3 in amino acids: CASSPLSSNEQFF. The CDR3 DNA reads TGTGCCAGCAGTCCCCTATCATCCAATGAGCAGTTCTTC.

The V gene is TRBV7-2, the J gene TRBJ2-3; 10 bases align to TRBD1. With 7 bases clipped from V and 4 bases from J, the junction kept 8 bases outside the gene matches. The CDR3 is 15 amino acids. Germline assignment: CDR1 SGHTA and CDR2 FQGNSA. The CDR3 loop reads CASTPGQGDADTQYF. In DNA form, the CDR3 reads TGTGCCAGCACCCCCGGACAGGGGGACGCAGATACGCAGTATTTT.

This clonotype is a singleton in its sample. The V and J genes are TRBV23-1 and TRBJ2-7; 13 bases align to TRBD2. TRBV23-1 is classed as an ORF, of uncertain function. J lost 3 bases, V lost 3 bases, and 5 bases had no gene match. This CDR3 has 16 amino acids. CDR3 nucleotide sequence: TGCGCCAGCAGTCACGCCCGGACTAGCGGGAGCTACGAGCAGTACGTC. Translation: CASSHARTSGSYEQYV.

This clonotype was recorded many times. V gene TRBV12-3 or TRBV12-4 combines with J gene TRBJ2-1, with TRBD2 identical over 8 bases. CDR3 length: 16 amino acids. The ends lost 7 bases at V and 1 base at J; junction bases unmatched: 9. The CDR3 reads CASTDPGLVSYNEQFF. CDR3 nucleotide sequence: TGTGCCAGCACCGACCCGGGACTAGTTTCCTACAATGAGCAGTTCTTC.

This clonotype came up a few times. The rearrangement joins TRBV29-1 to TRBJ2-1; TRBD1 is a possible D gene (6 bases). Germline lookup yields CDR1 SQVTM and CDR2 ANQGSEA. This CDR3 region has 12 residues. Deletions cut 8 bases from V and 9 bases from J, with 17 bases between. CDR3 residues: CSLIPSGAEQFF. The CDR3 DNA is TGCAGCCTTATCCCCTCAGGGGCTGAGCAGTTCTTC.

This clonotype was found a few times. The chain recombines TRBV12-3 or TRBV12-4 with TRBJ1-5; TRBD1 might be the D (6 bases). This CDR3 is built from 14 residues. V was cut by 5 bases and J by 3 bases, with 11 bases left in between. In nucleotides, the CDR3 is TGTGCCAGCAGTGAGGGGGTGGTCAATCAGCCCCAGCATTTT. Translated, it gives CASSEGVVNQPQHF.

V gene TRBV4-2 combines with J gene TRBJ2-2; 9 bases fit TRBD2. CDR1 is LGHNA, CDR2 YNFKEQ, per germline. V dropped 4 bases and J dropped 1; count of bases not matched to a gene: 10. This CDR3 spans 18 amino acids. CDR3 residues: CASSLGLAPSLNTGELFF. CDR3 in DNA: TGTGCCAGCAGCCTCGGACTAGCGCCGTCTTTGAACACCGGGGAGCTGTTTTTT.

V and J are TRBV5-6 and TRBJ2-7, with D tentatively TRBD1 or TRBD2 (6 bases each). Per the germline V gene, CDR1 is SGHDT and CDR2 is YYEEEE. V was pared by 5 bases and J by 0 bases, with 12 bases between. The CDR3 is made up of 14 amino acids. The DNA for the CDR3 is TGTGCCAGCAGTGAGGGGGGCGTCTCCTACGAGCAGTACGTC. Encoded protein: CASSEGGVSYEQYV.

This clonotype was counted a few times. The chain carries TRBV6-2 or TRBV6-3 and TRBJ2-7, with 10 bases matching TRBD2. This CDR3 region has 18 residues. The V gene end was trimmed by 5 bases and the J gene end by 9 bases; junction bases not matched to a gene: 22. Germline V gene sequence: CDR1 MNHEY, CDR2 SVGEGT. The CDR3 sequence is CASSPNQLQAGGPRGQYF. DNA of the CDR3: TGTGCCAGCAGTCCTAACCAACTTCAAGCGGGAGGGCCTCGGGGGCAGTACTTC.

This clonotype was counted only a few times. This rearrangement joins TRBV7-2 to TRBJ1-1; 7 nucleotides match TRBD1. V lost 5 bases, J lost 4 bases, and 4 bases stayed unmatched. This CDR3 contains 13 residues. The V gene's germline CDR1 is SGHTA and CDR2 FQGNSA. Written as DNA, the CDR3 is TGTGCCAGCAGCCAACAGGGGAGCACTGAAGCTTTCTTT. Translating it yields CASSQQGSTEAFF. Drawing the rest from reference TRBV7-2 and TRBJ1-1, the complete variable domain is GAGVSQSPSNKVTEKGKDVELRCDPISGHTALYWYRQSLGQGLEFLIYFQGNSAPDKSGLPSDRFSAERTGGSVSTLTIQRTQQEDSAVYLCASSQQGSTEAFFGQGTRLTVV.

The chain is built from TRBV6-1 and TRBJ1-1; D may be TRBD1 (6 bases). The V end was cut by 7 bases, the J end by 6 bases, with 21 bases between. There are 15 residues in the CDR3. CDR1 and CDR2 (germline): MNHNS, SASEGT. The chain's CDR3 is CASNTRDTNHAEAFF. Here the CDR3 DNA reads TGTGCCAGCAATACACGGGACACGAATCATGCTGAAGCTTTCTTT.

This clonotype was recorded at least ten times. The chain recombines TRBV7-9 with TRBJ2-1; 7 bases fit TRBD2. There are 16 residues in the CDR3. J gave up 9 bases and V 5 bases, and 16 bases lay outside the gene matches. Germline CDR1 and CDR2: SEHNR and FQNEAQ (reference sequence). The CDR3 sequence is CASSQPLSGVSGEQFF. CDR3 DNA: TGTGCCAGCAGCCAACCATTGAGCGGGGTTTCGGGTGAGCAGTTCTTC.

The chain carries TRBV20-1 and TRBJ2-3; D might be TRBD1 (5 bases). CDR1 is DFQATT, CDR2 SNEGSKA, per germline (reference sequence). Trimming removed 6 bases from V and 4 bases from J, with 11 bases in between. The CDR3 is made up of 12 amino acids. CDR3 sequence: CSAKQGPDTQYF. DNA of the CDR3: TGCAGTGCAAAGCAGGGCCCAGATACGCAGTATTTT.